This TCR beta chain was captured by sequencing in a study of T cell responses to AZD1222 COVID-19 vaccine. Findings and caveats of the study: Researchers report vaccine-associated CD4 TCRs spanning spike, with dominance at 160-218 and 743-854. Donors were mostly white British, more females; clonal diversity possibly underestimated. Seropositive AZD1222 recipients at baseline numbered only five or six.

As regards this clone: Its antigen is as yet unknown.

Germline V lookup: CDR1 GTSNPN, CDR2 SVGIG (reference sequence). There are 17 residues in the CDR3. Trimming took 5 bases from V and 0 from J, leaving 22 bases between them. Only in-frame clones appear in the TCRdb table, and some are missing; sequencing was by immunoSEQ multiplex PCR. This table has some 100,000 clones, 70% to 90% appearing once. Source: peripheral blood, taken on day 0 of AZD1222 vaccination. The gene calls are TRBV30 and TRBJ1-1; D is perhaps TRBD1 (6 bases). The TCR was taken from an adult in good health. The CDR3 DNA is TGTGCCTGGTATGGGGCGCCACAGGGCGAAATGAACACTGAAGCTTTCTTT. Residues: CAWYGAPQGEMNTEAFF. The whole variable domain, remainder taken from reference TRBV30 and TRBJ1-1, is SQTIHQWPATLVQPVGSPLSLECTVEGTSNPNLYWYRQAAGRGLQLLFYSVGIGQISSEVPQNLSASRPQDRQFILSSKKLLLSDSGFYLCAWYGAPQGEMNTEAFFGQGTRLTVV.